Below, one T cell receptor beta chain is given with its context. As yet, its antigen is unknown. Germline CDR1 WSHSY, CDR2 SAAADI. The CDR3 totals 12 residues. The V end lost 3 bases, the J end lost 7 bases, and 6 bases lay between the germline ends. The PCR had 60 Vbeta and 13 Jbeta primers. Using immunoSEQ multiplex PCR, the repertoire was profiled, and TCRdb retains in-frame clones only, with some absent. The top ten clones hold around 2% of a sample with under 150,000 clones, about 80% of them seen once. This sample is drawn from a study of cytomegalovirus exposure and HLA in healthy donors. Study conclusions and caveats: CMV serostatus alone was available as immune exposure information.

Sequencing was carried out using PBMCs. This sequence joins TRBV10-2 and TRBJ2-2; D perhaps matches TRBD1 (6 bases). The receptor comes from a young man in good health and CMV-seronegative. The CDR3 sequence: CASSEGGGELFF. CDR3 nucleotides: TGCGCCAGCAGTGAAGGGGGCGGGGAGCTGTTTTTT.